The next 8 T cell receptor beta chains were all read from a single sample in a study of shared clonotypes between healthy human individuals. Sequencing was performed with immunoSEQ multiplex PCR; in TCRdb, only in-frame clones are kept and a portion is missing. The table lists about 600,000 clones, about 96% of them singletons. Sequences were obtained from naive CD4+ T cells sorted from blood. The subset here: CD45RA+ positively selected. Every receptor here comes from a woman younger than 45 in good health.

This clone is a singleton in its sample. V is TRBV6-1 and J is TRBJ1-5, with TRBD1 as a possible D gene (6 bases). This CDR3 has 17 residues. The V end was cut by 4 bases, the J end by 4 bases, with 20 bases between. CDR1 and CDR2 (germline): MNHNS, SASEGT. The CDR3 coding sequence is TGTGCCAGCAGTGCCGCCAGGGGCGAGTTGTTGAATCAGCCCCAGCATTTT. Protein product: CASSAARGELLNQPQHF.

This rearrangement joins TRBV18 to TRBJ1-5; 7 bases match TRBD1. The CDR3 consists of 15 residues. Germline V CDR1 and CDR2: KGHSH, LQKENI. Trimming cost V 6 bases and J 2 bases; bases outside gene matches: 7. CDR3 protein: CASSPSGTGNQPQHF. The CDR3 nucleotides are TGTGCCAGCTCCCCAAGCGGGACAGGCAATCAGCCCCAGCATTTT. Full variable domain (rest looked up from reference TRBV18 and TRBJ1-5): NAGVMQNPRHLVRRRGQEARLRCSPMKGHSHVYWYRQLPEEGLKFMVYLQKENIIDESGMPKERFSAEFPKEGPSILRIQQVVRGDSAAYFCASSPSGTGNQPQHFGDGTRLSIL.

CDR3 loop: CASSLEAGAAGELFF. In DNA, the CDR3 is TGTGCCAGCAGTTTAGAAGCGGGAGCGGCCGGGGAGCTGTTTTTT. The V gene is TRBV27, the J gene TRBJ2-2, with TRBD2 matching over 8 bases. J gave up 6 bases and V 2 bases, and 5 bases lay outside the gene matches. This CDR3 spans 15 amino acids. Germline CDR1 reads MNHEY; CDR2 reads SMNVEV (reference sequence).

The V call is TRBV15, the J call TRBJ2-7; D gene uncertain. The CDR3 consists of 15 residues. From germline, CDR1 is LNHNV and CDR2 YYDKDF (reference sequence). V was trimmed by 0 bases and J by 0 bases, leaving 9 bases between them. This chain's CDR3 is CATSRDRQPSYEQYF. CDR3 sequence (DNA): TGTGCCACCAGCAGAGATAGACAACCCTCCTACGAGCAGTACTTC.

The gene calls are TRBV19 and TRBJ2-3, with a weak D call TRBD2 (5 bases). V lost 4 bases to trimming and J lost 3 bases, with 14 bases between them. Germline V CDR1 and CDR2: LNHDA, SQIVND (reference sequence). This CDR3 region has 15 residues. The CDR3 protein is CASSNPGVATDTQYF. CDR3 bases: TGTGCCAGTAGTAACCCTGGGGTAGCGACAGATACGCAGTATTTT.

The chain has TRBV5-4 and TRBJ1-1; no definite D call. Per the germline V gene, CDR1 is SGHNT and CDR2 is YYREEE (reference sequence). There are 12 residues in the CDR3. Trimming pared 4 bases from V and 5 bases from J, leaving 9 bases between. CDR3 sequence reads: CASSRGRTEAFF. As DNA, the CDR3 is TGTGCCAGCAGCAGAGGGAGGACTGAAGCTTTCTTT.

The chain uses TRBV28 and TRBJ2-7; no definite D call. The CDR3 length is 13 residues. Germline V gene sequence: CDR1 MDHEN, CDR2 SYDVKM. V lost 6 bases, J lost 5 bases, and 14 bases lay in between. CDR3 nucleotides: TGTGCCAGCAGCCTAGAAGGCGCGGACGAGCAGTACTTC. Protein: CASSLEGADEQYF.

This chain uses TRBV5-1 with TRBJ1-1; 7 bases are shared with TRBD1. After removal of 4 bases from V and 3 bases from J, the junction contained 9 bases not matched to a gene. The CDR3 is made up of 15 amino acids. Germline CDR1 SGHRS, CDR2 YFSETQ. The CDR3 sequence is CASSAATGADTEAFF. CDR3 DNA sequence: TGCGCCAGCAGCGCAGCTACAGGGGCGGACACTGAAGCTTTCTTT.